The next 14 T cell receptor beta chains were all read from a single sample in a study of CD8+CD57+ T cells in acquired aplastic anemia. Profiling that covered TCR beta VDJ and CDR3 relied on genomic DNA as its template. TCRdb analysed the reads with MiXCR anew, one entry per CDR3 protein. The profile shows some 170,000 distinct CDR3 sequences, around 45% of them singletons. Sequenced: sorted CD4+, CD8+, or CD8+CD57+ T cells (not recorded which) from PBMCs. These receptors all come from a human donor in good health.

This chain links TRBV11-2 with TRBJ2-7, with D unclear. V lost 0 bases and J lost 7, with 10 bases in between. Germline-derived CDR1 and CDR2 are SGHAT and FQNNGV. The CDR3 spans 13 residues. CDR3 nucleotide sequence: TGTGCCAGCAGCTTAGACCGGATAGGGGAGCAGTACTTC. This gives the protein CASSLDRIGEQYF.

This clonotype was found a few times. The rearrangement joins TRBV2 to TRBJ2-2; possibly TRBD1 for D (5 bases). The V end was cut by 7 bases, the J end by 7 bases, with 16 bases between. Looked up from germline, CDR1 is SNHLY and CDR2 is FYNNEI. This CDR3 is built from 14 residues. CDR3 nucleotide sequence: TGTGCCAGCAAGGGGCAGCTTGGGATCGGGGAGCTGTTTTTT. Translated, it gives CASKGQLGIGELFF.

The CDR3 loop reads CASSDRVLHF. DNA for the CDR3: TGTGCCAGCAGCGATCGGGTGCTCCACTTT. The chain uses TRBV7-9 and TRBJ1-6; D is unresolved. V was clipped by 5 bases and J by 16 bases, with 9 bases between them. Per the germline V gene, CDR1 is SEHNR and CDR2 is FQNEAQ (reference sequence). This CDR3 spans 10 amino acids.

This clonotype showed up many times. In DNA form, the CDR3 reads TGTGCCAGCAGGGCCGGAGATATGAGGGACAGCAATTACGAGCAGTACTTC. This sequence encodes CASRAGDMRDSNYEQYF. This chain joins TRBV6-1 and TRBJ2-7; 7 bases are a match to TRBD1. The germline V gene encodes CDR1 MNHNS and CDR2 SASEGT. The trim removed 6 bases at V and 4 bases at J, leaving 18 bases unmatched. The length of the CDR3 is 17 residues.

About this clonotype itself: It may be a read error: a sequence one base away is much more abundant. V is TRBV20-1 and J is TRBJ2-1; D is unresolved. V lost 0 bases to trimming and J lost 2 bases, with 11 bases between them. Germline assignment: CDR1 DFQATT and CDR2 SNEGSKA (reference sequence). The CDR3 loop spans 15 amino acids. Here the CDR3 DNA reads TGCAGTGCTAGAGATCTAGATATCCCCTACAATGAGCAGTTCTTC. Amino acids: CSARDLDIPYNEQFF.

The gene calls are TRBV15 and TRBJ2-7, with D possibly being TRBD1 or TRBD2 (6 bases each). The CDR3 consists of 15 residues. The V end was cut by 1 base, the J end by 5 bases, with 15 bases between. The V gene's germline CDR1 is LNHNV and CDR2 YYDKDF (reference sequence). CDR3 bases: TGTGCCACCAGCAGAGGGGGGGCAGGGGTCCACGAGCAGTACTTC. Amino acid sequence: CATSRGGAGVHEQYF.

The J gene is TRBJ2-7, the V gene TRBV10-3; perhaps TRBD1 as D (6 bases). Trimming removed 3 bases at V and 3 bases at J, with 9 bases between. Germline-derived CDR1 and CDR2 are ENHRY and SYGVKD. The CDR3 length is 13 residues. CDR3 DNA sequence: TGTGCCATCAGTGAACAGGGAAGCTACGAGCAGTACTTC. Protein sequence: CAISEQGSYEQYF.

This clonotype was counted at least ten times. The chain combines TRBV7-9 with TRBJ1-6; 8 bases fit TRBD1. Germline CDR1 and CDR2: SEHNR and FQNEAQ (reference sequence). The CDR3 contains 16 residues. Unmatched junction bases numbered 9, after V lost 0 bases and J lost 11 bases. CDR3 region: CASSLALAGGWAPLHF. CDR3 nucleotides: TGTGCCAGCAGCTTAGCGCTGGCAGGGGGCTGGGCACCCCTCCACTTT. Based on the CDR3 plus reference TRBV7-9 and TRBJ1-6, the full variable domain is DTGVSQNPRHKITKRGQNVTFRCDPISEHNRLYWYRQTLGQGPEFLTYFQNEAQLEKSRLLSDRFSAERPKGSFSTLEIQRTEQGDSAMYLCASSLALAGGWAPLHFGNGTRLTVT.

This clonotype occurred a few times. A single base separates this from a much larger clone, so it may be a read error. The chain carries TRBV7-3 and TRBJ2-7; D gene uncertain. Trimming left V 8 bases short and J 2 bases short, with 10 bases between. Germline values: CDR1 SGHTA, CDR2 FQGTGA. CDR3 length equals 12 residues. The DNA of the CDR3 is TGTGCCAGCGGCGCGGCCACCTACGAGCAGTACTTC. Its translation is CASGAATYEQYF.

The CDR3 DNA is TGCGCCAGCAGGTTGTCTGAGGGTAATTCACCCCTCCACTTT. Protein: CASRLSEGNSPLHF. The J gene is TRBJ1-6, the V gene TRBV10-2, with no clear D. V was cut by 6 bases and J by 6 bases, with 12 bases left in between. Germline-derived CDR1 and CDR2 are WSHSY and SAAADI. This CDR3 is built from 14 residues.

This clonotype occurred a few times. This chain connects TRBV7-8 to TRBJ2-7; D gene uncertain. Trimming removed 1 base at V and 0 bases at J, with 7 bases between. The CDR3 is 14 residues long. Germline CDR1 is SGHVS and CDR2 is FQNEAQ. The CDR3 DNA is TGTGCCAGCAGCTTAGGTTTAGGCTCCTACGAGCAGTACTTC. Protein sequence: CASSLGLGSYEQYF.

This clonotype was observed a few times. This sequence joins TRBV24-1 and TRBJ2-3; the D is unclear. Germline CDR1 reads KGHDR; CDR2 reads SFDVKD. Deletions cut 5 bases from V and 4 bases from J, with 9 bases between. This CDR3 is built from 13 residues. The CDR3 DNA is TGTGCCACCAGTGTAAGTGGGGCAGATACGCAGTATTTT. This sequence encodes CATSVSGADTQYF.

The V and J genes are TRBV6-2 or TRBV6-3 and TRBJ1-2; possible D gene TRBD1, 6 bases. V was trimmed by 6 bases and J by 4 bases, leaving 9 bases between them. The CDR3 contains 12 residues. The germline V gene has CDR1 MNHEY and CDR2 SVGEGT. CDR3 sequence reads: CASSRTVYGYTF. CDR3 nucleotide sequence: TGTGCCAGCAGCAGGACAGTCTATGGCTACACCTTC.

This clonotype was found a few times. The chain combines TRBV18 with TRBJ1-5; D gene uncertain. Deletions cut 0 bases from V and 5 bases from J, with 8 bases between. The length of the CDR3 is 14 residues. Germline V gene data show CDR1 as KGHSH and CDR2 as LQKENI. The CDR3 coding sequence is TGTGCCAGCTCACCACCTGGCAGGCATCAGCCCCAGCATTTT. This translates into CASSPPGRHQPQHF.